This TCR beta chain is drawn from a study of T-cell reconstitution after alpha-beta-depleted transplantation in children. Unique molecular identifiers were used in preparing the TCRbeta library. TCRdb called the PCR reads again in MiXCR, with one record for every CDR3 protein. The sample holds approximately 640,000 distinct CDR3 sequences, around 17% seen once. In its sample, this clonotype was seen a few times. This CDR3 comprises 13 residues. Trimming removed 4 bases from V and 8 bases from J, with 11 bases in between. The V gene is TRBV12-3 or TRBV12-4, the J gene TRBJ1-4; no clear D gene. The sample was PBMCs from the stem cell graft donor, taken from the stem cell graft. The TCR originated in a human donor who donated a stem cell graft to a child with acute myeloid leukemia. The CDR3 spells CASSSIAREKLFF. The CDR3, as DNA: TGTGCCAGCAGTTCCATTGCCAGAGAAAAACTGTTTTTT.